This TCR beta chain is from a study of shared clonotypes between healthy human individuals. Original data processing: Quality scores were absent from the junction-only immunoSEQ sequences, so filtering differed. Using immunoSEQ multiplex PCR, the repertoire was profiled, and TCRdb retains in-frame clones only, with some absent. Clone size and V and J calls were adopted from that table, with D and trimming inferred from the DNA. The sample includes 450,000 to 500,000 clones, around 80% of them seen just once. CDR1 is MDHEN and CDR2 is SYDVKM in the germline V gene. The CDR3 has 15 residues. V was clipped by 1 base and J by 0 bases, with 9 bases between them.

The clonotype originates from a woman aged 40 to 50 in good health. Some clones in this sample may be carry-over from other donors' samples. Sequenced: PBMCs. The V gene is TRBV28, the J gene TRBJ1-2; D not resolved. Here the CDR3 reads CASSLLWGANYGYTF. The CDR3 DNA is TGTGCCAGCAGTTTATTGTGGGGTGCTAACTATGGCTACACCTTC.